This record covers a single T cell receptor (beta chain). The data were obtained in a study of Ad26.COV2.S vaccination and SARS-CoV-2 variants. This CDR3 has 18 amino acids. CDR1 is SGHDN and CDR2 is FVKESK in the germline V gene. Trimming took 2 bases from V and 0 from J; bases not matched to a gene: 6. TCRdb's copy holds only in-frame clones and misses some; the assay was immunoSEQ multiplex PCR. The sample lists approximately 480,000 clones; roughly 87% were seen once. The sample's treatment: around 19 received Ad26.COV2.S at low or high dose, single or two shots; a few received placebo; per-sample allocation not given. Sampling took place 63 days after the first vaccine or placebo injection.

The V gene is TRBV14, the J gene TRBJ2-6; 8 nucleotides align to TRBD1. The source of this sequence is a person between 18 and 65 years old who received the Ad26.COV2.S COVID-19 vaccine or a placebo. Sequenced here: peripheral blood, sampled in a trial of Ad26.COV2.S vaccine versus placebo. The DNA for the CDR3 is TGTGCCAGCAGCCAAAGGACAGGGCAAATCTCTGGGGCCAACGTCCTGACTTTC. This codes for CASSQRTGQISGANVLTF.